This is a list of T cell receptor beta chains from one sample in a study of T cells in Graves' hyperthyroidism and ophthalmopathy. TCRdb reanalysed the multiplex PCR reads using MiXCR and keeps one entry per CDR3 protein. Among a few hundred thousand distinct CDR3 sequences listed, 20% to 25% were seen once. The sample consisted of blood. The receptor set was obtained from a man in his fifties or sixties with Graves' hyperthyroidism. The CDR3 runs from the conserved cysteine through the conserved F or W. The D gene is left open where the match is weak. Where a row states a size, it is once, few, many or the class of an expanded clone; other rows omit it.

few,TRBV6-2/TRBV6-3,TRBJ2-1,TRBD2,TGTGCCAGCAATTTAGCGGGGGCATACAATGAGCAGTTCTTC,CASNLAGAYNEQFF
.,TRBV6-1,TRBJ1-1,.,TGTGCCAGCAGTAACACAGTGAACACTGAAGCTTTCTTT,CASSNTVNTEAFF
few,TRBV5-1,TRBJ1-1,.,TGCGCCAGCAGCTTGACAGGGAAGAACACTGAAGCTTTCTTT,CASSLTGKNTEAFF
many,TRBV6-1,TRBJ1-1,.,TGTGCCAGCAGCGCCAACGGGTACACTGAAGCTTTCTTT,CASSANGYTEAFF
.,TRBV6-1,TRBJ2-3,.,TGTGCCAGCAGCCGTAGCGGTGGGGGGGATACGCAGTATTTT,CASSRSGGGDTQYF
few,TRBV10-2,TRBJ2-3,TRBD2,TGCGCCAGCAGGACCGGGACTAGCGGGAATTCGGGAGATACGCAGTATTTT,CASRTGTSGNSGDTQYF
many,TRBV12-3/TRBV12-4,TRBJ2-2,.,TGTGCCAGCTGGAGGGGCGGGAACACCGGGGAGCTGTTTTTT,CASWRGGNTGELFF
few,TRBV11-3,TRBJ2-5,.,TGTGCCAGCAGGCTCAGGGGTGAAAAGACCCAGTACTTC,CASRLRGEKTQYF
.,TRBV11-2,TRBJ1-1,.,TGTGCCAGCAGCCCCTCAGGGGTATTGAACACTGAAGCTTTCTTT,CASSPSGVLNTEAFF
many,TRBV27,TRBJ2-7,TRBD2,TGTGCCAGCAGTGAGCGGGAACCCTTAGGGGAGCAGTACTTC,CASSEREPLGEQYF
many,TRBV2,TRBJ1-2,TRBD1,TGTGCCAGCAGTCCGGGACAGGGGATTGGCTACACCTTC,CASSPGQGIGYTF
.,TRBV2,TRBJ2-7,.,TGTGCCAGCAGTCGAGTGACAGGTGCTAACGAGCAGTACTTC,CASSRVTGANEQYF
many,TRBV7-2,TRBJ1-1,TRBD1,TGTGCCAGCAGCATAGGACAGGGGAACACTGAAGCTTTCTTT,CASSIGQGNTEAFF
many,TRBV11-2,TRBJ2-1,TRBD1,TGTGCCAGCAGCCATAAGACAGGGGGACTCAACAATGAGCAGTTCTTC,CASSHKTGGLNNEQFF
.,TRBV7-9,TRBJ2-1,TRBD2,TGTGCCAGCAGCGGCCGAGGGGCTAGCGGGGGCAATGAGCAGTTCTTC,CASSGRGASGGNEQFF
.,TRBV6-1,TRBJ1-5,TRBD1,TGTGCCAGCAGGCCCTTTATAGGGACAGGGGATCAGCCCCAGCATTTT,CASRPFIGTGDQPQHF
.,TRBV5-1,TRBJ2-3,TRBD2,TGCGCCAGCAGCTTTTCTCAAGCGGGATGGGGCACAGATACGCAGTATTTT,CASSFSQAGWGTDTQYF
few,TRBV6-1,TRBJ1-5,TRBD1,TGTGCCAGCAGTAGCCTAGGGACAGGGAACGGACAGCCCCAGCATTTT,CASSSLGTGNGQPQHF
.,TRBV12-3/TRBV12-4,TRBJ1-5,.,TGTGCCAGCGCCGAAAACTGGGTTCAGCCCCAGCATTTT,CASAENWVQPQHF
few,TRBV12-3/TRBV12-4,TRBJ2-1,TRBD1,TGTGCCAGCAGTTTCCGGGACAGGGAAGTCAATGAGCAGTTCTTC,CASSFRDREVNEQFF
many,TRBV11-2,TRBJ2-1,TRBD2,TGTGCCAGCATCCGGACTAGCGACAATGAGCAGTTCTTC,CASIRTSDNEQFF
once,TRBV29-1,TRBJ2-7,TRBD2,TGCAGCGGAGGAGCGGGAGCTAACGAGCAGTACTTC,CSGGAGANEQYF
many,TRBV28,TRBJ1-2,.,TGTGCCAGCAGTTTTGGGGGGAGATTTTATGGCTACACCTTC,CASSFGGRFYGYTF
.,TRBV5-1,TRBJ2-5,TRBD1,TGCGCCAGCAGCATAGACAGGGAACAGACCCAGTACTTC,CASSIDREQTQYF
.,TRBV20-1,TRBJ2-7,.,TGCAGTGCTCCCGCGTCGGGCGGGGTCTCCTACGAGCAGTACTTC,CSAPASGGVSYEQYF
.,TRBV3-1,TRBJ1-1,.,TGTGCCAGCAGCCAAGCCTTGGCGAACACTGAAGCTTTCTTT,CASSQALANTEAFF
few,TRBV10-3,TRBJ2-1,TRBD2,TGTGCGATCGCAGCGGGAAGCTACAATGAGCAGTTCTTC,CAIAAGSYNEQFF
few,TRBV12-3/TRBV12-4,TRBJ2-2,TRBD2,TGTGCCAGCAGTTTGTTGCGGGAGTTCGTTAGGGGGGAGCTGTTTTTT,CASSLLREFVRGELFF
few,TRBV27,TRBJ2-1,TRBD2,TGTGCCAGCTTGAGCGGGACGGGGAATGAGCAGTTCTTC,CASLSGTGNEQFF
.,TRBV10-1,TRBJ2-2,TRBD2,TGCGCCAGCAGTGAGGCGGGAGGTTGGGGCACCGGGGAGCTGTTTTTT,CASSEAGGWGTGELFF
.,TRBV29-1,TRBJ2-5,.,TGCAGCGTTGAGAAGGGCCTCCAGTACTTC,CSVEKGLQYF
few,TRBV20-1,TRBJ1-1,.,TGCAGTGCTAGAGATGATCTGGGTATGAACACTGAAGCTTTCTTT,CSARDDLGMNTEAFF
many,TRBV11-3,TRBJ2-1,TRBD1,TGTGCCAGCAGCTCCCAGGGGGATTACAATGAGCAGTTCTTC,CASSSQGDYNEQFF
.,TRBV15,TRBJ1-2,.,TGTGCCACCAGCAGAGACAGGGTGAATTCGTATGGCTACACCTTC,CATSRDRVNSYGYTF
few,TRBV12-3/TRBV12-4,TRBJ1-5,TRBD1,TGTGCCAGCAGTTCGGACAGGGCCATTCAGCCCCAGCATTTT,CASSSDRAIQPQHF
.,TRBV9,TRBJ1-4,.,TGTGCCAGCAGCGTAGCGGGGTCGGTGTCTGAAAAACTGTTTTTT,CASSVAGSVSEKLFF
few,TRBV30,TRBJ1-2,.,TGTGCCTGGGCATCGCCGGGGGGACACCACTACTATGGCTACACCTTC,CAWASPGGHHYYGYTF
many,TRBV3-1,TRBJ2-5,TRBD2,TGTGCCAGCAGCCAAGCCAGCATGGGACTAGCGGGAGGTGAGACCCAGTACTTC,CASSQASMGLAGGETQYF
.,TRBV28,TRBJ2-3,TRBD2,TGTGCCAGCAGGCCTAGCGGGAGGGCCGACACAGATACGCAGTATTTT,CASRPSGRADTDTQYF
few,TRBV11-2,TRBJ1-2,.,TGTGCCAGCAGCCCCGGACAGCTCAGCTATGGCTACACCTTC,CASSPGQLSYGYTF
.,TRBV5-1,TRBJ2-7,.,TGCGCCAGCAGCTCGGGTCCCTCCGCGGGATATGCCTACGAGCAGTACTTC,CASSSGPSAGYAYEQYF
few,TRBV9,TRBJ2-1,.,TGTGCCAGCAGCGTGAAGGGGAAAGGCGGCAGCTCCTACAATGAGCAGTTCTTC,CASSVKGKGGSSYNEQFF
.,TRBV28,TRBJ2-5,.,TGTGCCAGCAGTGAGGGTGGGATAAAGACCCAGTACTTC,CASSEGGIKTQYF
.,TRBV27,TRBJ1-2,.,TGTGCCAGCAGCAAAAAATTGGGCTCTCAACGGGGGGGCTACACCTTC,CASSKKLGSQRGGYTF
.,TRBV7-2,TRBJ2-3,TRBD1,TGTGCCAGCAGCTTAGAGGGGGCGAATACGCAGTATTTT,CASSLEGANTQYF
many,TRBV3-1,TRBJ1-1,TRBD1,TGTGCCAGCAGCCCCGGGACAGAGAACACTGAAGCTTTCTTT,CASSPGTENTEAFF
.,TRBV19,TRBJ2-1,TRBD2,TGTGCCAGTAACCCGAGTGGGGCTAGCGGGAGGTACAATGAGCAGTTCTTC,CASNPSGASGRYNEQFF
.,TRBV3-1,TRBJ2-6,.,TGTGCCAGCAGTTCGTTGGGGAACCCTGGGGCCAACGTCCTGACTTTC,CASSSLGNPGANVLTF
few,TRBV28,TRBJ2-5,.,TGTGCCAGCAGTACAACTTCCAGAACCGAGACCCAGTACTTC,CASSTTSRTETQYF
.,TRBV5-6,TRBJ2-4,.,TGTGCCAGCAGCTTGGGCGACTCGCGGAACATTCAGTACTTC,CASSLGDSRNIQYF
.,TRBV29-1,TRBJ2-3,.,TGCAGCGTTGGTCCCAGAGCAGGTGGCACAGATACGCAGTATTTT,CSVGPRAGGTDTQYF